Sequencing of this TCR beta chain was carried out in a study of cytomegalovirus exposure and HLA in healthy donors. Findings and caveats of the study: In a later analysis, fewer than 20,000 TCR beta sequences were associated with HLA alleles at 0.05 false discovery rate. Sequencing depth roughly uniform across donors was assumed in presence/absence analyses.

As to this clone: The antigen is unknown.

Vbeta (60) and Jbeta (13) primers were used in the PCR. TCRdb keeps only in-frame clones here, not all; method: immunoSEQ multiplex PCR. Of roughly 92,000 clones listed, about four fifths are singletons. The CDR3 covers 12 residues. Germline CDR1 MNHNS, CDR2 SASEGT. V was clipped by 6 bases and J by 12 bases; unmatched bases: 11. The specimen was PBMCs. The chain has TRBV6-1 and TRBJ2-7, with 7 nucleotides matching TRBD1. The source of this sequence is a woman between 65 and 79 years old in good health and CMV-seropositive. The CDR3 region is CASRPPKGARYF. CDR3 coding DNA: TGTGCCAGCAGACCTCCTAAGGGGGCTCGGTACTTC.